A single sample is the source of the 27 T cell receptor beta chains below, sequenced in a study of vaccination and CD4 T cells after COVID-19. The treatment here: approximately 10-day PBMC culture with coronavirus spike peptide pools or control peptides (ViraFEST assay). These TCRs' antigens remain unknown. Scientists ran DNA taken from cultured CD4+ T cells through the Oncomine TCR Beta short-read assay for sequencing. TCRdb called the PCR reads again in MiXCR, with one record for every CDR3 protein. The sample holds 20,000 or so distinct CDR3 sequences; 40% to 50% are singletons and the top ten take 26%. The sequencing used CD4+ T cells from blood, cultured in vitro, collected before SARS-CoV-2 vaccination. The receptor set was obtained from a human donor who had recovered from COVID-19.

This clonotype appeared a single time. The chain is built from TRBV23-1 and TRBJ2-7; tentative D call: TRBD2 (8 bases). TRBV23-1 is noted as an ORF with a role that remains uncertain. Between the trimmed V and J ends, which lost 6 bases and 2 bases, there was a span of 14 bases. This CDR3 comprises 14 residues. CDR3 loop: CASSGGDSPYEQYF. The CDR3 DNA is TGCGCCAGCAGCGGGGGGGACAGCCCCTACGAGCAGTACTTC.

The sample holds a few counts of this clonotype. The V gene is TRBV7-6, the J gene TRBJ2-5; no reliable D call. The germline V gene encodes CDR1 SGHVS and CDR2 FNYEAQ. The CDR3 covers 13 residues. V was clipped by 5 bases and J by 7 bases, with 14 bases between them. The CDR3: CASSPPGSGTQYF. The CDR3, as DNA: TGTGCCAGCAGCCCCCCGGGCTCCGGGACCCAGTACTTC. The full variable domain, with the rest looked up from reference TRBV7-6 and TRBJ2-5, is GAGVSQSPRYKVTKRGQDVALRCDPISGHVSLYWYRQALGQGPEFLTYFNYEAQQDKSGLPNDRFSAERPEGSISTLTIQRTEQRDSAMYRCASSPPGSGTQYFGPGTRLLVL.

The gene calls are TRBV20-1 and TRBJ1-3; D might be TRBD1 (5 bases). Germline V lookup: CDR1 DFQATT, CDR2 SNEGSKA (reference sequence). The CDR3 sequence is 17 residues long. Trimming left V 6 bases short and J 0 bases short, with 21 bases between. The CDR3: CSATIRDGGGSGNTIYF. CDR3 in DNA: TGCAGTGCAACCATAAGGGACGGCGGGGGCTCTGGAAACACCATATATTTT.

The rearrangement uses TRBV6-5 and TRBJ1-1; D is perhaps TRBD1 (5 bases). Germline assignment: CDR1 MNHEY and CDR2 SVGAGI. V lost 0 bases, J lost 4 bases, and 9 bases lay in between. There are 14 residues in the CDR3. This CDR3 is CASSYSEGSTEAFF. The CDR3 bases are TGTGCCAGCAGTTACTCGGAGGGGAGCACTGAAGCTTTCTTT.

This clonotype has a handful of counts. The CDR3 DNA is TGTGCCAGCAGTGGGTCCTCCTACGAGCAGTACTTC. Translated, it gives CASSGSSYEQYF. The V and J genes are TRBV11-2 and TRBJ2-7; D gene uncertain. Germline V CDR1 and CDR2: SGHAT, FQNNGV. The CDR3 extends over 12 amino acids. V was pared by 6 bases and J by 0 bases, with 6 bases between.

This clonotype was detected only a few times. Written as DNA, the CDR3 is TGTGCCACCAGCAGAGATAGTAACAGAAACTATGGCTACACCTTC. Its protein is CATSRDSNRNYGYTF. This chain joins TRBV15 and TRBJ1-2; D uncertain. Germline lookup yields CDR1 LNHNV and CDR2 YYDKDF (reference sequence). This CDR3 comprises 15 residues. V lost 0 bases, J lost 2 bases, and 10 bases lay in between.

The rearrangement uses TRBV4-3 and TRBJ1-6, with D unresolved. CDR1 is LGHNA and CDR2 is YSLEER in the germline V gene. This CDR3 comprises 16 residues. With 1 base removed from V and 8 bases from J, the gap between germline ends came to 15 bases. CDR3 region: CASSQGTAPEDSPLHF. In DNA, the CDR3 is TGCGCCAGCAGCCAAGGGACGGCGCCCGAGGATTCACCCCTCCACTTT.

This clonotype came up a few times. The genes are TRBV2 and TRBJ2-5; 7 bases line up with TRBD1. The germline V gene encodes CDR1 SNHLY and CDR2 FYNNEI. The CDR3 runs to 16 residues. V shed 6 bases and J 7 bases; nucleotides not matched to a gene: 17. CDR3 sequence: CASRNSVGAQGVTQYF. The DNA of the CDR3 is TGTGCCAGCAGAAACTCCGTTGGGGCTCAGGGGGTGACCCAGTACTTC.

This clonotype was seen a handful of times. The rearrangement joins TRBV19 to TRBJ1-5; 7 positions agree with TRBD1. The CDR3 loop spans 15 amino acids. The germline CDR1 and CDR2 sequences are LNHDA and SQIVND (reference sequence). V was clipped by 3 bases and J by 4 bases; unmatched bases: 6. This chain's CDR3 is CASSIYEGQNQPQHF. CDR3 sequence (DNA): TGTGCCAGTAGTATCTATGAGGGACAGAATCAGCCCCAGCATTTT.

The rearrangement links TRBV6-1 to TRBJ2-5; 7 bases agree with TRBD1. V shed 6 bases, J shed 2 bases, and the junction held 9 bases outside the gene matches. Germline values: CDR1 MNHNS, CDR2 SASEGT. The CDR3 loop spans 15 amino acids. The CDR3 bases are TGTGCCAGCAGCCTTTCCGGGACAGAACAAGAGACCCAGTACTTC. Its protein product is CASSLSGTEQETQYF.

This chain joins TRBV6-5 and TRBJ2-6; D not resolved. The CDR3 is made up of 14 amino acids. Trimming took off 3 bases at V and 1 base at J, with 4 bases between the two ends. CDR1 and CDR2 from the germline V gene are MNHEY and SVGAGI. The CDR3, as DNA: TGTGCCAGCAGTTATCTATCTGGGGCCAACGTCCTGACTTTC. Translating it yields CASSYLSGANVLTF.

This chain uses TRBV7-2 with TRBJ1-5; tentative D call: TRBD1 (5 bases). The CDR3 length is 14 residues. The ends were cut back, 3 bases at V and 2 bases at J, with 8 bases in the middle. The germline V gene has CDR1 SGHTA and CDR2 FQGNSA. CDR3 protein: CASSLGPGNQPQHF. CDR3 nucleotides: TGTGCCAGCAGCTTGGGACCGGGCAATCAGCCCCAGCATTTT. Based on the CDR3 plus reference TRBV7-2 and TRBJ1-5, the full variable domain is GAGVSQSPSNKVTEKGKDVELRCDPISGHTALYWYRQSLGQGLEFLIYFQGNSAPDKSGLPSDRFSAERTGGSVSTLTIQRTQQEDSAVYLCASSLGPGNQPQHFGDGTRLSIL.

The rearrangement links TRBV5-4 to TRBJ1-1; D is undetermined. The CDR3 runs 13 residues. Per the germline V gene, CDR1 is SGHNT and CDR2 is YYREEE (reference sequence). Trimming pared 0 bases from V and 2 bases from J, leaving 5 bases between. CDR3 coding DNA: TGTGCCAGCAGCTTGGAGGTCAACACTGAAGCTTTCTTT. This sequence encodes CASSLEVNTEAFF. The full variable domain, completed using reference TRBV5-4 and TRBJ1-1, is ETGVTQSPTHLIKTRGQQVTLRCSSQSGHNTVSWYQQALGQGPQFIFQYYREEENGRGNFPPRFSGLQFPNYSSELNVNALELDDSALYLCASSLEVNTEAFFGQGTRLTVV.

V is TRBV6-5 and J is TRBJ1-1; 8 nucleotides match TRBD1. Trimming at V came to 0 bases and at J to 1 base, leaving 1 base not matched to a gene. Per the germline V gene, CDR1 is MNHEY and CDR2 is SVGAGI. This CDR3 comprises 15 residues. The DNA of the CDR3 is TGTGCCAGCAGTTACTCGGGACAGGAGAACACTGAAGCTTTCTTT. Residues: CASSYSGQENTEAFF.

This clonotype was counted between two and nine times. The CDR3 loop reads CASSLDRDTEAFF. The CDR3 DNA is TGTGCCAGCAGCTTAGATAGGGACACTGAAGCTTTCTTT. The J gene is TRBJ1-1, the V gene TRBV7-2; no clear D gene. The germline V gene has CDR1 SGHTA and CDR2 FQGNSA. This CDR3 comprises 13 residues. With 1 base removed from V and 3 bases from J, the gap between germline ends came to 6 bases. The whole variable domain, remainder taken from reference TRBV7-2 and TRBJ1-1, is GAGVSQSPSNKVTEKGKDVELRCDPISGHTALYWYRQSLGQGLEFLIYFQGNSAPDKSGLPSDRFSAERTGGSVSTLTIQRTQQEDSAVYLCASSLDRDTEAFFGQGTRLTVV.

This chain links TRBV2 with TRBJ2-5; no definite D call. Germline CDR1 reads SNHLY; CDR2 reads FYNNEI. This CDR3 has 12 amino acids. Trimming shortened V by 6 bases and J by 0 bases, and 5 bases separated the two germline ends. The CDR3 reads CASSADQETQYF. CDR3 bases: TGTGCCAGCAGCGCCGACCAAGAGACCCAGTACTTC. The complete variable domain, with remaining parts taken from reference TRBV2 and TRBJ2-5, reads EPEVTQTPSHQVTQMGQEVILRCVPISNHLYFYWYRQILGQKVEFLVSFYNNEISEKSEIFDDQFSVERPDGSNFTLKIRSTKLEDSAMYFCASSADQETQYFGPGTRLLVL.

This clonotype appeared a few times. J is TRBJ1-2 and V is TRBV12-3 or TRBV12-4, with TRBD1 as a possible D gene (6 bases). This CDR3 is 15 amino acids long. V lost 4 bases to trimming and J lost 5 bases, with 17 bases between them. CDR3 nucleotide sequence: TGTGCCAGCAGTTCCTCTCGCGGGGGGGCTTATGGCTACACCTTC. Amino acid sequence: CASSSSRGGAYGYTF.

The genes are TRBV20-1 and TRBJ1-3; 7 nucleotides match TRBD1. CDR1 is DFQATT, CDR2 SNEGSKA, per germline (reference sequence). CDR3 length equals 14 residues. V shed 3 bases and J 3 bases; nucleotides not matched to a gene: 5. CDR3 bases: TGCAGTGCTAGCTGGCAGGGGGGTGGAAACACCATATATTTT. Amino acids: CSASWQGGGNTIYF.

This clonotype was detected only a few times. The chain couples TRBV20-1 to TRBJ2-5; TRBD2 is a possible D gene (5 bases). This CDR3 has 13 residues. From germline, CDR1 is DFQATT and CDR2 SNEGSKA (reference sequence). The V end was cut by 5 bases, the J end by 5 bases, with 15 bases between. CDR3 sequence: CSAGPPGEETQYF. Here the CDR3 DNA reads TGCAGTGCTGGCCCCCCCGGGGAGGAGACCCAGTACTTC.

This clonotype was observed a single time. The CDR3 sequence: CASSRQGAVNEQFF. The CDR3 nucleotides are TGTGCCAGTAGTAGACAGGGGGCGGTTAACGAGCAGTTCTTC. The V call is TRBV19, the J call TRBJ2-1; TRBD1 agrees at 10 bases. CDR3 size: 14 residues. Germline-derived CDR1 and CDR2 are LNHDA and SQIVND (reference sequence). The V gene end was trimmed by 4 bases and the J gene end by 10 bases; junction bases not matched to a gene: 7.

V and J are TRBV7-2 and TRBJ2-7; 8 nucleotides align to TRBD1. The CDR3 spans 13 residues. The germline V gene encodes CDR1 SGHTA and CDR2 FQGNSA. V trimming: 7 bases; J trimming: 4 bases; junction bases outside the gene matches: 6. CDR3 region: CASTTGVSYEQYF. Here the CDR3 DNA reads TGTGCCAGCACGACAGGGGTTTCGTACGAGCAGTACTTC.

The chain links TRBV5-1 to TRBJ2-1, with TRBD2 identical over 8 bases. Germline V gene sequence: CDR1 SGHRS, CDR2 YFSETQ. Trimming at V came to 4 bases and at J to 0 bases, leaving 3 bases not matched to a gene. There are 15 residues in the CDR3. This CDR3 reads CASSRGGSSYNEQFF. The CDR3 nucleotides read TGCGCCAGCAGCCGGGGGGGGAGCTCCTACAATGAGCAGTTCTTC. Full variable domain (remainder filled in from reference TRBV5-1 and TRBJ2-1): KAGVTQTPRYLIKTRGQQVTLSCSPISGHRSVSWYQQTPGQGLQFLFEYFSETQRNKGNFPGRFSGRQFSNSRSEMNVSTLELGDSALYLCASSRGGSSYNEQFFGPGTRLTVL.

The V and J genes are TRBV15 and TRBJ1-1, with TRBD1 matching over 7 bases. Germline CDR1 reads LNHNV; CDR2 reads YYDKDF (reference sequence). V shed 0 bases, J shed 0 bases, and the junction held 13 bases outside the gene matches. This CDR3 has 19 residues. CDR3 sequence (DNA): TGTGCCACCAGCAGAGACCCGACAGGGCACTCCGGTCTGAACACTGAAGCTTTCTTT. This codes for CATSRDPTGHSGLNTEAFF.

This chain links TRBV20-1 with TRBJ1-5, with TRBD1 matching over 10 bases. Trimming took 5 bases from V and 2 from J; bases not matched to a gene: 9. This CDR3 spans 16 amino acids. The germline gives CDR1 DFQATT, CDR2 SNEGSKA (reference sequence). The CDR3 nucleotides are TGCAGTGCTTTTGTGACAGGGGGCATTGGCAATCAGCCCCAGCATTTT. This gives the protein CSAFVTGGIGNQPQHF.

The chain is built from TRBV20-1 and TRBJ2-1, with D maybe TRBD2 (6 bases). Germline lookup yields CDR1 DFQATT and CDR2 SNEGSKA (reference sequence). V lost 1 base to trimming and J lost 4 bases, with 14 bases between them. The CDR3 runs 15 residues. CDR3 in amino acids: CSARVSTSPYNEQFF. CDR3 DNA: TGCAGTGCTAGAGTTAGCACTAGCCCTTACAATGAGCAGTTCTTC.

CDR3 bases: TGTGCCAGCGGGCGCGGCATGAACACTGAAGCTTTCTTT. Its protein product is CASGRGMNTEAFF. V gene TRBV2 combines with J gene TRBJ1-1; no clear D. CDR3 size: 13 residues. Trimming pared 8 bases from V and 0 bases from J, leaving 10 bases between. The germline gives CDR1 SNHLY, CDR2 FYNNEI.

V and J are TRBV2 and TRBJ2-2, with a possible D match to TRBD2 (5 bases). The germline V gene has CDR1 SNHLY and CDR2 FYNNEI. This CDR3 region has 14 residues. Trimming left V 8 bases short and J 4 bases short, with 14 bases between. CDR3 region: CASAGLSPTGELFF. The CDR3, as DNA: TGTGCCAGCGCAGGACTTAGCCCCACCGGGGAGCTGTTTTTT.